The clone carrying this T cell receptor beta chain was observed a few times. The method was immunoSEQ multiplex PCR; TCRdb's version includes in-frame clones alone and lacks a portion of them. The sample consists of 210,000 or so clones, 80% to 90% of them appearing once. The sample is drawn from a study of blood T cell repertoires in COVID-19. Across the whole study: Recovered Cohort 3 donors showed two negative PCRs, clearance, or symptom resolution. From T cells, B-cell-depleted T cells, or PBMCs came the material, which was cDNA or gDNA.

This TCR was sampled from a woman aged 50 to 60 in a cohort exposed to, infected with or recovered from COVID-19 (not recorded which). The sample consisted of PBMCs or T cells enriched from blood (not recorded which).

The chain's CDR3 is CASSLGSLLPTAPRQGAGTEAFF. CDR3 nucleotide sequence: TGCGCCAGCAGCTTGGGTTCACTCTTGCCTACCGCCCCGAGACAGGGGGCGGGCACTGAAGCTTTCTTT. This chain uses TRBV5-1 with TRBJ1-1, with TRBD1 matching 10 bases. The V segment lost 0 bases and the J segment 4 bases; nucleotides outside the gene matches: 27. Germline assignment: CDR1 SGHRS and CDR2 YFSETQ. This CDR3 is built from 23 residues.